Below are 8 T cell receptor beta chains sequenced from a single sample in a study of blood T cells in healthy people across ages. For the second PCR, which ran for about 6 to 11 cycles, a sample-barcoded 5' primer and a J-beta primer mix were used. TCRdb re-analysed the 5' RACE reads in MiXCR, keeping a single row per CDR3 protein. The sample contains hundreds of thousands of distinct CDR3 sequences, about 42% of which appear only once. Sequenced material: blood. All receptors derive from a man in his sixties in good health.

This chain connects TRBV5-5 to TRBJ2-3, with D possibly matching TRBD1 (6 bases). This CDR3 has 12 residues. Trimming stripped 5 bases from V and 4 bases from J, with 8 bases between. CDR1 and CDR2 from the germline V gene are SGHKS and YYEKEE (reference sequence). CDR3: CASRRQADTQYF. CDR3 sequence (DNA): TGTGCCAGCAGACGACAGGCAGATACGCAGTATTTT.

This clonotype was seen more than once but under ten times. The V gene is TRBV12-5, the J gene TRBJ1-4; tentatively, D is TRBD1 (5 bases). In germline, CDR1 is LGHNT, CDR2 FRNRAP. The CDR3 loop spans 15 amino acids. Trimming cost V 5 bases and J 2 bases, with 12 bases left between them. CDR3 nucleotide sequence: TGTGCTAGTGGTCCCCAGGGTACCACTAATGAAAAACTGTTTTTT. Encoded protein: CASGPQGTTNEKLFF.

This clonotype was detected only a few times. This chain links TRBV20-1 with TRBJ1-2; TRBD1 agrees at 9 bases. J was trimmed by 7 bases and V by 0 bases; bases with no gene match: 3. The germline V gene encodes CDR1 DFQATT and CDR2 SNEGSKA (reference sequence). The CDR3 is 13 amino acids. In nucleotides, the CDR3 is TGCAGTGCTAGAGAGACAGGGGGGGGTGGCTACACCTTC. This gives the protein CSARETGGGGYTF.

This clonotype was counted a single time. The V gene is TRBV6-2 or TRBV6-3, the J gene TRBJ2-1, with 8 positions matching TRBD2. The length of the CDR3 is 15 residues. V was pared by 7 bases and J by 8 bases, with 13 bases of the junction left unmatched. From germline, CDR1 is MNHEY and CDR2 SVGEGT. Here the CDR3 reads CASTLAGWIKDEQFF. The CDR3 region has the DNA TGTGCCAGCACCTTAGCGGGGTGGATAAAAGATGAGCAGTTCTTC.

This clonotype was seen only a few times. The rearrangement joins TRBV6-6 to TRBJ1-1; perhaps TRBD1 as D (6 bases). CDR1 and CDR2 from the germline V gene are MNHNY and SVGAGI (reference sequence). This CDR3 has 16 amino acids. Trimming took off 8 bases at V and 1 base at J, with 20 bases between the two ends. In nucleotides, the CDR3 is TGTGCCAGCCTAATACAGGGTCGTCGGGGGAACACTGAAGCTTTCTTT. This encodes CASLIQGRRGNTEAFF.

This chain connects TRBV5-1 to TRBJ2-3; 8 nucleotides match TRBD2. The V and J ends lost 3 bases and 5 bases, in that order; junction bases with no gene match: 5. The CDR3 is made up of 14 amino acids. Germline V gives CDR1 SGHRS, CDR2 YFSETQ. The CDR3 nucleotides are TGCGCCAGCAGCTACGGGGGGGTTTTAGATACGCAGTATTTT. The encoded protein is CASSYGGVLDTQYF. The variable domain in full, completed from reference TRBV5-1 and TRBJ2-3, reads KAGVTQTPRYLIKTRGQQVTLSCSPISGHRSVSWYQQTPGQGLQFLFEYFSETQRNKGNFPGRFSGRQFSNSRSEMNVSTLELGDSALYLCASSYGGVLDTQYFGPGTRLTVL.

This clonotype was detected many times. The V and J genes are TRBV9 and TRBJ2-7; 8 bases map to TRBD1. Germline V gene data show CDR1 as SGDLS and CDR2 as YYNGEE. The V and J ends lost 5 bases and 4 bases, in that order; junction bases with no gene match: 5. This CDR3 contains 13 residues. The CDR3 region has the DNA TGTGCCAGCAGTCGACAGGGGAATTACGAGCAGTACTTC. Encoded protein: CASSRQGNYEQYF.

J is TRBJ2-1 and V is TRBV5-6, with D perhaps matching TRBD2 (6 bases). V was trimmed by 4 bases and J by 6 bases, leaving 20 bases between them. The CDR3 runs to 16 residues. Germline V gene lookup returns CDR1 SGHDT and CDR2 YYEEEE. Here the CDR3 reads CASSHAGTGVSNEQFF. The CDR3 nucleotides are TGTGCCAGCAGCCATGCCGGGACGGGGGTATCCAATGAGCAGTTCTTC.